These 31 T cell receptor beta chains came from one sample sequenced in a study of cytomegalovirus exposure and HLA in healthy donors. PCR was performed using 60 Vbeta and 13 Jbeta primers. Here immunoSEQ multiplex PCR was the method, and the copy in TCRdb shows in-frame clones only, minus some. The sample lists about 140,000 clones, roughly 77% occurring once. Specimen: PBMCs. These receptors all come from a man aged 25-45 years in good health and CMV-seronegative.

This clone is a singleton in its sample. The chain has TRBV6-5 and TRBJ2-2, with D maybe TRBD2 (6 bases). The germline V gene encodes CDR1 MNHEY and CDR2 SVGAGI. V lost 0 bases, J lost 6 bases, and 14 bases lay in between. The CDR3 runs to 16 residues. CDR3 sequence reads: CASSYSSGLLSGELFF. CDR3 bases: TGTGCCAGCAGTTACTCGTCGGGACTCCTTTCCGGGGAGCTGTTTTTT.

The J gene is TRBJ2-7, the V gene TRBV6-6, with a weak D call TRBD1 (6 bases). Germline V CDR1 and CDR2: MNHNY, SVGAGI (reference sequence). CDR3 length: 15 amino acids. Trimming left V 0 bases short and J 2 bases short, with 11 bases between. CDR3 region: CASSYSDRPPYEQYF. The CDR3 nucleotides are TGTGCCAGCAGTTACTCCGACAGGCCGCCCTACGAGCAGTACTTC.

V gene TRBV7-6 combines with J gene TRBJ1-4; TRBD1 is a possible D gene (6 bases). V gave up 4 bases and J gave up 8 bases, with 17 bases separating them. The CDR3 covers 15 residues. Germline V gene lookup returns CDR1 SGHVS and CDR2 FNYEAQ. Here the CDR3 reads CASSSTGTIGEKLFF. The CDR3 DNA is TGTGCCAGCAGCTCAACCGGGACAATAGGGGAAAAACTGTTTTTT.

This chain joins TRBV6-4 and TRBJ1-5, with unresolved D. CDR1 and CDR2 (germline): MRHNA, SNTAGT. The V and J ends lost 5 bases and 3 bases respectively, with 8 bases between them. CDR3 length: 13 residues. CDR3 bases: TGTGCCAGCAGTCACGAGTTCAATCAGCCCCAGCATTTT. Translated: CASSHEFNQPQHF.

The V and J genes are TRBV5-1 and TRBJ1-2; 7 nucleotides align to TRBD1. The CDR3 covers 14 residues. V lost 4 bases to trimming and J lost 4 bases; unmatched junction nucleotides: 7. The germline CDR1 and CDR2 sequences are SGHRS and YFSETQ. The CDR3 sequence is CASSQQGTGYGYTF. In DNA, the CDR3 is TGCGCCAGCAGCCAACAGGGGACGGGCTATGGCTACACCTTC.

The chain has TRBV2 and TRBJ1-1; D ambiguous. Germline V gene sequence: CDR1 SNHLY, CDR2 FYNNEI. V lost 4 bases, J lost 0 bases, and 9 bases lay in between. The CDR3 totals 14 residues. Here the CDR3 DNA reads TGTGCCAGCAGTGCGAAGTCGGTGAACACTGAAGCTTTCTTT. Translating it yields CASSAKSVNTEAFF.

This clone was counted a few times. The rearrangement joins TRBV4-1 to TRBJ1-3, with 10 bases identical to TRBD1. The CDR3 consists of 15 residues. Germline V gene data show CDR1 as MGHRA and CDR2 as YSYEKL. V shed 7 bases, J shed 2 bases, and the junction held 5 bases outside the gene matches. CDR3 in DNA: TGCGCCAGCACCTGGACAGGGGGACCTGGAAACACCATATATTTT. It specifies CASTWTGGPGNTIYF.

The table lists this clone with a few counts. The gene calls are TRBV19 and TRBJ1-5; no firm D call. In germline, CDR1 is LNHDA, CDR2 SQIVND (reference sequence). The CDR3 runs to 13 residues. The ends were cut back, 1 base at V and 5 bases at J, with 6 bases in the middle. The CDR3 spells CASSIGQDQPQHF. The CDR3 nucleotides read TGTGCCAGTAGTATAGGGCAGGATCAGCCCCAGCATTTT. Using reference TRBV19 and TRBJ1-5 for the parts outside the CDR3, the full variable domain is DGGITQSPKYLFRKEGQNVTLSCEQNLNHDAMYWYRQDPGQGLRLIYYSQIVNDFQKGDIAEGYSVSREKKESFPLTVTSAQKNPTAFYLCASSIGQDQPQHFGDGTRLSIL.

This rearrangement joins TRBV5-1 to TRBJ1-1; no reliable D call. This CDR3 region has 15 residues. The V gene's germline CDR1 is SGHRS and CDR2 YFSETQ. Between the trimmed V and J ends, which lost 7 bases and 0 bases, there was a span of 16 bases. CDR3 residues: CASRRSGALNTEAFF. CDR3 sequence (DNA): TGCGCCAGCCGCCGATCCGGAGCCCTGAACACTGAAGCTTTCTTT.

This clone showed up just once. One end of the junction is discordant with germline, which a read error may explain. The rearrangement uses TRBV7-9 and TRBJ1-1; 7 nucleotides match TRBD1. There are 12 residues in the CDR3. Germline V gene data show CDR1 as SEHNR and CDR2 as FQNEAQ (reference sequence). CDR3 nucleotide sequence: TGTTCCAGCAGCCAAGTACAGGGGAAAGCTTTCTTT. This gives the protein CSSSQVQGKAFF.

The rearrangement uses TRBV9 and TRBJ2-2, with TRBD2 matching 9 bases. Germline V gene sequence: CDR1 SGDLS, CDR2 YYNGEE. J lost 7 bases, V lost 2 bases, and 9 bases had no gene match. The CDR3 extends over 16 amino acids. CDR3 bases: TGTGCCAGCAGCGTTTCGGCGGGGGGGCAGGGCGGGGAGCTGTTTTTT. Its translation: CASSVSAGGQGGELFF.

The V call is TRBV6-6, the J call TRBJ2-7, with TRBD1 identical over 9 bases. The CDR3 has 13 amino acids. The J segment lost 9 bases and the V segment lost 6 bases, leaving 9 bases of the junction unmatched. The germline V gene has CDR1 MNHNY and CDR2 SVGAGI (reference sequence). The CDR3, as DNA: TGTGCCAGCAGGGAAGGGACAGGGAGTGTGCAGTACTTC. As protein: CASREGTGSVQYF.

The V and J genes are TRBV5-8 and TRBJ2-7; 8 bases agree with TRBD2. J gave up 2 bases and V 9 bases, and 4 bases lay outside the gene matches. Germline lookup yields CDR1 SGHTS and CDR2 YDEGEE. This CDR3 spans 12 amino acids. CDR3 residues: CATGGPPYEQYF. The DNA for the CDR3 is TGTGCCACGGGGGGGCCGCCCTACGAGCAGTACTTC.

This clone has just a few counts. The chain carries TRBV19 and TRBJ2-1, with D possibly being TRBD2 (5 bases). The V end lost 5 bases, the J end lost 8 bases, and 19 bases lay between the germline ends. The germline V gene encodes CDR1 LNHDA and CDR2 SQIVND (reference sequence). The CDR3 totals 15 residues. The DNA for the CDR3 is TGTGCCAGTAGTCTGGCCGAGGGTAGCGCCCATGAGCAGTTCTTC. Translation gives CASSLAEGSAHEQFF.

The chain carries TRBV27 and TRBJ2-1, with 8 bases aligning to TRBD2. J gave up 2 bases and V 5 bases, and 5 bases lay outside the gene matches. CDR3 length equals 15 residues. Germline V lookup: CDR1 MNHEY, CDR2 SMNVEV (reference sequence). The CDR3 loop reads CASSLSGDTYNEQFF. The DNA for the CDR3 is TGTGCCAGCAGTCTTAGCGGGGATACCTACAATGAGCAGTTCTTC.

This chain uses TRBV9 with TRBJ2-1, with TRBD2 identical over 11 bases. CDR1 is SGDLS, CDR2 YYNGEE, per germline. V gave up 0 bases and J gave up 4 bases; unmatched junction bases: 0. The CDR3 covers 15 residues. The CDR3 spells CASSVGTSGYNEQFF. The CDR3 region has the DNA TGTGCCAGCAGCGTAGGGACTAGCGGGTACAATGAGCAGTTCTTC.

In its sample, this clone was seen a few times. The CDR3 is CASSQDWGQGDGYTF. CDR3 nucleotides: TGCGCCAGCAGCCAAGATTGGGGACAGGGGGATGGCTACACCTTC. This chain joins TRBV4-1 and TRBJ1-2, with 11 nucleotides matching TRBD1. This CDR3 is 15 amino acids long. The V gene end was trimmed by 0 bases and the J gene end by 6 bases; junction bases not matched to a gene: 3. Germline assignment: CDR1 MGHRA and CDR2 YSYEKL.

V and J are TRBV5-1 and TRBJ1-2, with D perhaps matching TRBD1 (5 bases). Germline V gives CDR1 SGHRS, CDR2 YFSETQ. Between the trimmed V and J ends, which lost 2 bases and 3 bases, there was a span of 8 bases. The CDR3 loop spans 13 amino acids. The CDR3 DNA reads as TGCGCCAGCAGCTTAGCAGGGCACTATGGCTACACCTTC. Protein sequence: CASSLAGHYGYTF.

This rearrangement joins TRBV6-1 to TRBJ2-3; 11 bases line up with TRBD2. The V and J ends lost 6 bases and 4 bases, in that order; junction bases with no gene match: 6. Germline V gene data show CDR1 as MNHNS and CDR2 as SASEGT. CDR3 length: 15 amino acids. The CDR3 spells CASSRTSGRADTQYF. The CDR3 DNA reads TGTGCCAGCAGCCGAACTAGCGGGAGAGCAGATACGCAGTATTTT.

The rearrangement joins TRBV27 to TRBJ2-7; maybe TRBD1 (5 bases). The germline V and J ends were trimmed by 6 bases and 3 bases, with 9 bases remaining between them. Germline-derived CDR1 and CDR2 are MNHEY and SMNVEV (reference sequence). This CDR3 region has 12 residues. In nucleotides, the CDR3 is TGTGCCAGCAGCACTCAGGGCTACGAGCAGTACTTC. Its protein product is CASSTQGYEQYF.

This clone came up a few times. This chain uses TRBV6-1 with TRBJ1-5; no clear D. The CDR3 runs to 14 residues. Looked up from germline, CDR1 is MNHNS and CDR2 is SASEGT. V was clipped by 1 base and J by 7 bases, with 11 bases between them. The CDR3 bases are TGTGCCAGCAGTGAAGTTGTAACAGTCCAGCCCCAGCATTTT. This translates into CASSEVVTVQPQHF.

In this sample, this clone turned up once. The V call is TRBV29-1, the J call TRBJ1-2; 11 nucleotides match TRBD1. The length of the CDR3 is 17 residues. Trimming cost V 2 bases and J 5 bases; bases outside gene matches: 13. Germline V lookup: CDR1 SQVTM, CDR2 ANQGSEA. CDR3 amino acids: CSVERGTGGVSRYGYTF. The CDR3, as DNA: TGCAGCGTTGAACGGGGGACAGGGGGAGTTTCTAGGTATGGCTACACCTTC.

The CDR3 DNA follows: TGTGCCAGCAGCCCTTTTGCGGGCAATGAGCAGTTCTTC. As protein: CASSPFAGNEQFF. V is TRBV7-3 and J is TRBJ2-1; tentative D call: TRBD2 (5 bases). Trimming removed 5 bases from V and 6 bases from J, with 11 bases in between. The length of the CDR3 is 13 residues. Looked up from germline, CDR1 is SGHTA and CDR2 is FQGTGA. The complete variable domain, with remaining parts taken from reference TRBV7-3 and TRBJ2-1, reads GAGVSQTPSNKVTEKGKYVELRCDPISGHTALYWYRQSLGQGPEFLIYFQGTGAADDSGLPNDRFFAVRPEGSVSTLKIQRTERGDSAVYLCASSPFAGNEQFFGPGTRLTVL.

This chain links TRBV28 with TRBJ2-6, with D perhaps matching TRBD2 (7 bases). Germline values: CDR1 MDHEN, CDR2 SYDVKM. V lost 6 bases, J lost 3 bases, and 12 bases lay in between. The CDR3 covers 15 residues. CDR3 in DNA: TGTGCCAGCAGGGGCGGGGGCCATGGGGCCAACGTCCTGACTTTC. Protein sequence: CASRGGGHGANVLTF.

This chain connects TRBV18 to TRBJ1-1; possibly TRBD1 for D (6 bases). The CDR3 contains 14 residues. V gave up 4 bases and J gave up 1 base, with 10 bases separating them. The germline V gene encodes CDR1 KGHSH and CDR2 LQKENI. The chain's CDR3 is CASSLGQPNTEAFF. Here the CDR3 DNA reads TGTGCCAGCTCACTCGGACAGCCGAACACTGAAGCTTTCTTT.

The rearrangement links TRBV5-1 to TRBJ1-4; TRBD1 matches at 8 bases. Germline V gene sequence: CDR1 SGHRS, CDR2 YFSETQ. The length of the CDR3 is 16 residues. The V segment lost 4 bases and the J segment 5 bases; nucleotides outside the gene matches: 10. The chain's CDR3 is CASSPGQGELNEKLFF. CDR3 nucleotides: TGCGCCAGCAGCCCAGGACAGGGAGAATTAAATGAAAAACTGTTTTTT.

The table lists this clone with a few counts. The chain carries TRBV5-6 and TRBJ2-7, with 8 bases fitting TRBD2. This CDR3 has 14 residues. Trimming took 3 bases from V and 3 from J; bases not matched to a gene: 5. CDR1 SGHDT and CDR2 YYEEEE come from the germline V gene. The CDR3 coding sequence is TGTGCCAGCAGCTGGGGAACTAGCGGCTACGAGCAGTACTTC. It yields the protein CASSWGTSGYEQYF.

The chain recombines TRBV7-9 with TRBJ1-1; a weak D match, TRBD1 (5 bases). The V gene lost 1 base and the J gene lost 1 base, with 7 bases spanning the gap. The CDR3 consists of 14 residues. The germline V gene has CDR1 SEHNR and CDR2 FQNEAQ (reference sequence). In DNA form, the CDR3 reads TGTGCCAGCAGCTTAGGGGGGGGGAACACTGAAGCTTTCTTT. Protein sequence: CASSLGGGNTEAFF.

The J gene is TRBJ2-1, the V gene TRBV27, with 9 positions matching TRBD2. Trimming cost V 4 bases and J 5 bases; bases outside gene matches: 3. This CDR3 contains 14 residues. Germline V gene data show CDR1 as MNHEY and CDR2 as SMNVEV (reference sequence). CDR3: CASSSTSGHNEQFF. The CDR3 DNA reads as TGTGCCAGCAGTTCAACTAGCGGGCACAATGAGCAGTTCTTC.

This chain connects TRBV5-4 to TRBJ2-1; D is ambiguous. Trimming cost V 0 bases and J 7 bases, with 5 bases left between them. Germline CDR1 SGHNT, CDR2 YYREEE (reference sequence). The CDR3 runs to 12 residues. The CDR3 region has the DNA TGTGCCAGCAGCTTGGTTCAGAATGAGCAGTTCTTC. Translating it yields CASSLVQNEQFF.

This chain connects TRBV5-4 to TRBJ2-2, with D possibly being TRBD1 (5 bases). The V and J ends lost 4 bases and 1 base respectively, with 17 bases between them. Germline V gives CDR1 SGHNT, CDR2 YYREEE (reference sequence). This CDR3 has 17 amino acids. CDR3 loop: CASSLDDSSWNTGELFF. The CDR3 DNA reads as TGTGCCAGCAGCCTGGATGACAGTTCGTGGAACACCGGGGAGCTGTTTTTT.